The 26 T cell receptor beta chains listed next were all sequenced from one sample in a study of CD8+CD57+ T cells in acquired aplastic anemia. Individuals selected for sequencing had exhibited CD8+CD57+ cell expansion on flow cytometry. The study profiled TCR beta VDJ and CDR3 using genomic DNA as template. TCRdb fed the reads into MiXCR, producing one record per CDR3 protein. The repertoire holds hundreds of thousands of distinct CDR3 sequences, with more than 45% as singletons. Sequencing was performed on sorted CD4+, CD8+, or CD8+CD57+ T cells (not recorded which) from PBMCs. The receptors were sampled from a human donor with aplastic anemia.

This clonotype was recorded many times. The rearrangement links TRBV7-9 to TRBJ2-7, with 9 bases that match TRBD1. The CDR3 is 14 amino acids. V shed 5 bases and J 3 bases; nucleotides not matched to a gene: 5. Germline V gene data show CDR1 as SEHNR and CDR2 as FQNEAQ (reference sequence). CDR3 loop: CASSHRGLGYEQYF. For the CDR3, the DNA is TGTGCCAGCAGCCACAGGGGGCTCGGCTACGAGCAGTACTTC.

This clonotype was counted many times. This sequence joins TRBV7-3 and TRBJ2-2; D is unresolved. The CDR3 totals 13 residues. The V end lost 1 base, the J end lost 6 bases, and 6 bases lay between the germline ends. In germline, CDR1 is SGHTA, CDR2 FQGTGA. The CDR3 DNA is TGTGCCAGCAGCTTAAACGCTGCCGGGGAGCTGTTTTTT. Translation: CASSLNAAGELFF.

Comment on this clonotype: Without the conserved terminal phenylalanine or tryptophan, this CDR3 likely stems from a read error. The rearrangement joins TRBV7-8 to TRBJ2-5; 8 bases fit TRBD1. Per the germline V gene, CDR1 is SGHVS and CDR2 is FQNEAQ. With 5 bases clipped from V and 1 base from J, the junction kept 15 bases outside the gene matches. CDR3 length: 18 amino acids. In DNA form, the CDR3 reads TGTGCCAGCAGCCCCCGACAGGGGAGTTTGGAGCGCCAAGAGACCCAGTACCTC. It is translated as CASSPRQGSLERQETQYL.

The rearrangement uses TRBV7-6 and TRBJ1-1; D gene unclear. Per the germline V gene, CDR1 is SGHVS and CDR2 is FNYEAQ. CDR3 length: 14 amino acids. The germline V and J ends were trimmed by 5 bases and 4 bases, with 14 bases remaining between them. This chain's CDR3 is CASSPVLGITEAFF. In nucleotides, the CDR3 is TGTGCCAGCAGCCCTGTGCTGGGGATCACTGAAGCTTTCTTT.

There are a few counts of this clonotype. This chain uses TRBV5-5 with TRBJ2-7, with 10 bases lining up with TRBD1. CDR1 and CDR2 from the germline V gene are SGHKS and YYEKEE (reference sequence). J was trimmed by 5 bases and V by 7 bases; bases with no gene match: 15. The CDR3 is made up of 16 amino acids. The DNA for the CDR3 is TGTGCCAGCGGCCGATCCGGGACAGGGGTGAGACACGAGCAGTACTTC. This sequence encodes CASGRSGTGVRHEQYF.

The J gene is TRBJ1-1, the V gene TRBV29-1, with D possibly matching TRBD1 (5 bases). Looked up from germline, CDR1 is SQVTM and CDR2 is ANQGSEA. The V end was cut by 0 bases, the J end by 3 bases, with 14 bases between. This CDR3 has 15 amino acids. CDR3 sequence (DNA): TGCAGCGTTGAAGACCCCAGGGTTTCAGACACTGAAGCTTTCTTT. Its translation is CSVEDPRVSDTEAFF.

J is TRBJ2-5 and V is TRBV20-1; D is tentatively TRBD1 or TRBD2 (6 bases each). This CDR3 spans 13 amino acids. The germline CDR1 and CDR2 sequences are DFQATT and SNEGSKA (reference sequence). The V and J ends lost 3 bases and 5 bases respectively, with 13 bases between them. CDR3 region: CSARVGAGETQYF. The DNA of the CDR3 is TGCAGTGCTAGGGTGGGGGCGGGGGAGACCCAGTACTTC.

This clonotype was seen only a few times. The chain carries TRBV28 and TRBJ1-5, with D perhaps TRBD1 (5 bases). The germline V gene has CDR1 MDHEN and CDR2 SYDVKM. V was trimmed by 3 bases and J by 2 bases, leaving 11 bases between them. The CDR3 has 15 amino acids. The CDR3 DNA follows: TGTGCCAGCAGTTTGGTTTTCAGGGGCAATCAGCCCCAGCATTTT. This gives the protein CASSLVFRGNQPQHF.

This chain joins TRBV5-4 and TRBJ2-1; D is ambiguous. From germline, CDR1 is SGHNT and CDR2 YYREEE (reference sequence). V shed 0 bases and J shed 2 bases, with 15 bases lying between them. This CDR3 comprises 17 residues. This chain's CDR3 is CASSLGTRVIPYNEQFF. In DNA form, the CDR3 reads TGTGCCAGCAGCTTGGGAACAAGGGTAATTCCCTACAATGAGCAGTTCTTC.

The chain recombines TRBV12-5 with TRBJ2-7; a weak D match, TRBD1 (5 bases). The germline V gene has CDR1 LGHNT and CDR2 FRNRAP. The CDR3 has 14 residues. Trimming left V 2 bases short and J 3 bases short, with 11 bases between. CDR3 sequence: CASGLMTVFYEQYV. The CDR3 nucleotides are TGTGCTAGTGGTTTGATGACAGTCTTCTACGAGCAGTACGTC.

DNA for the CDR3: TGCAGCGTCGGTGACAGGGGCTATGGCTACACCTTC. Its translation is CSVGDRGYGYTF. The chain links TRBV29-1 to TRBJ1-2; 8 nucleotides line up with TRBD1. V trimming: 6 bases; J trimming: 4 bases; junction bases outside the gene matches: 4. Germline assignment: CDR1 SQVTM and CDR2 ANQGSEA. The CDR3 has 12 residues. The variable domain in full, with the rest retrieved from reference TRBV29-1 and TRBJ1-2, is SAVISQKPSRDICQRGTSLTIQCQVDSQVTMMFWYRQQPGQSLTLIATANQGSEATYESGFVIDKFPISRPNLTFSTLTVSNMSPEDSSIYLCSVGDRGYGYTFGSGTRLTVV.

This clonotype was seen more than once but under ten times. V is TRBV12-3 or TRBV12-4 and J is TRBJ1-5; TRBD1 aligns across 10 bases. With 5 bases clipped from V and 3 bases from J, the junction kept 10 bases outside the gene matches. This CDR3 has 17 amino acids. The CDR3 spells CASSLRAGTGANQPQHF. CDR3 nucleotides: TGTGCCAGCAGTCTAAGGGCCGGGACAGGGGCCAATCAGCCCCAGCATTTT.

The gene calls are TRBV6-4 and TRBJ1-1; a possible D gene is TRBD1 (5 bases). The CDR3 extends over 16 amino acids. The V gene's germline CDR1 is MRHNA and CDR2 SNTAGT. V was clipped by 4 bases and J by 2 bases, with 17 bases between them. The CDR3 protein is CASSGVGGVGNTEAFF. CDR3 nucleotide sequence: TGTGCCAGCAGTGGAGTTGGGGGAGTGGGAAACACTGAAGCTTTCTTT.

This chain uses TRBV7-6 with TRBJ2-3; D may match TRBD1 or TRBD2 (6 bases each). The CDR3 runs to 12 residues. From germline, CDR1 is SGHVS and CDR2 FNYEAQ. The V gene lost 8 bases and the J gene lost 3 bases, with 9 bases spanning the gap. The CDR3 DNA follows: TGTGCCAGCCAGGGGAGGACAGATACGCAGTATTTT. This translates into CASQGRTDTQYF.

Remarks on this clonotype: Given a much more abundant clone one base away, this may be a read error. The V and J genes are TRBV7-2 and TRBJ2-1, with D unresolved. Germline-derived CDR1 and CDR2 are SGHTA and FQGNSA. This CDR3 region has 15 residues. The CDR3 coding sequence is TGCGCCAGCAGCCAAGGAGACTCAACCTACAATGAGCAGTTCTTC. Its translation: CASSQGDSTYNEQFF.

In this sample, this clonotype turned up a few times. The genes are TRBV7-8 and TRBJ2-3; 15 bases line up with TRBD2. Losses at the gene ends were 5 bases for V and 4 bases for J; bases not matched to a gene: 4. Germline CDR1 SGHVS, CDR2 FQNEAQ. This CDR3 is built from 16 residues. CDR3 loop: CASSDRTSGGADTQYF. In DNA form, the CDR3 reads TGTGCCAGCAGCGATAGGACTAGCGGGGGGGCAGATACGCAGTATTTT.

This chain connects TRBV9 to TRBJ2-7; D ambiguous. The V gene lost 0 bases and the J gene lost 4 bases, with 14 bases spanning the gap. Germline V gene lookup returns CDR1 SGDLS and CDR2 YYNGEE. CDR3 length equals 15 residues. The DNA of the CDR3 is TGTGCCAGCAGCGTAGGGCTAGGGTCAGGATACGAGCAGTACTTC. Its translation is CASSVGLGSGYEQYF.

This clonotype came up many times. The chain couples TRBV5-1 to TRBJ2-7; D not certain. Germline V CDR1 and CDR2: SGHRS, YFSETQ. V lost 1 base and J lost 1, with 6 bases in between. The CDR3 has 13 residues. CDR3 coding DNA: TGCGCCAGCAGCTTGACCACTTCCTACGAGCAGTACTTC. This gives the protein CASSLTTSYEQYF.

This clonotype was found many times. The chain combines TRBV13 with TRBJ2-2; D uncertain. Between the trimmed V and J ends, which lost 3 bases and 6 bases, there was a span of 8 bases. CDR3 length: 13 residues. Per germline, CDR1 PRHDT and CDR2 FYEKMQ (reference sequence). As DNA, the CDR3 is TGTGCCAGCAGCTTTGGTGGTTCCGGGGAGCTGTTTTTT. As protein: CASSFGGSGELFF. The whole variable domain, remainder taken from reference TRBV13 and TRBJ2-2, is AAGVIQSPRHLIKEKRETATLKCYPIPRHDTVYWYQQGPGQDPQFLISFYEKMQSDKGSIPDRFSAQQFSDYHSELNMSSLELGDSALYFCASSFGGSGELFFGEGSRLTVL.

This sequence joins TRBV20-1 and TRBJ1-6; D gene uncertain. Trimming took off 0 bases at V and 6 bases at J, with 18 bases between the two ends. The CDR3 spans 17 residues. The germline V gene has CDR1 DFQATT and CDR2 SNEGSKA (reference sequence). The CDR3 region has the DNA TGCAGTGCTAGAGACCCCTCGACTAGCGGGAGTAATTCACCCCTCCACTTT. Translating it yields CSARDPSTSGSNSPLHF.

The chain is built from TRBV6-2 or TRBV6-3 and TRBJ1-5; D is possibly TRBD1 (6 bases). V lost 4 bases and J 0 bases, leaving 13 bases between the germline ends. The germline V gene encodes CDR1 MNHEY and CDR2 SVGEGT. The CDR3 is made up of 16 amino acids. The CDR3 DNA is TGTGCCAGCAGTTCGGGGACACCATCTAGCAATCAGCCCCAGCATTTT. The encoded protein is CASSSGTPSSNQPQHF.

This rearrangement joins TRBV5-1 to TRBJ1-6, with D perhaps matching TRBD1 (5 bases). The germline gives CDR1 SGHRS, CDR2 YFSETQ. The length of the CDR3 is 19 residues. The V and J ends lost 4 bases and 0 bases respectively, with 20 bases between them. Here the CDR3 DNA reads TGCGCCAGCAGCGGCGGAGACCGGGACCCTGACTCCTATAATTCACCCCTCCACTTT. It specifies CASSGGDRDPDSYNSPLHF.

The chain uses TRBV7-3 and TRBJ1-2; no firm D call. CDR1 is SGHTA, CDR2 FQGTGA, per germline. The V gene lost 2 bases and the J gene lost 4 bases, with 23 bases spanning the gap. The CDR3 has 18 amino acids. The CDR3 nucleotides are TGTGCCAGCAGCTTATACCTCGGGCAGACCACGGCTGCCTATGGCTACACCTTC. Its protein product is CASSLYLGQTTAAYGYTF.

This clonotype was counted many times. The chain links TRBV7-6 to TRBJ2-3, with D possibly being TRBD2 (6 bases). This CDR3 has 17 amino acids. The V end lost 0 bases, the J end lost 0 bases, and 13 bases lay between the germline ends. CDR1 and CDR2 (germline): SGHVS, FNYEAQ. CDR3 residues: CASSLAGIAGSTDTQYF. CDR3 in DNA: TGTGCCAGCAGCTTAGCTGGTATTGCGGGGAGCACAGATACGCAGTATTTT.

Many counts were recorded for this clonotype. The V and J genes are TRBV24-1 and TRBJ1-2; D remains unclear. From germline, CDR1 is KGHDR and CDR2 SFDVKD. V was clipped by 9 bases and J by 0 bases, with 16 bases between them. The CDR3 extends over 15 amino acids. Written as DNA, the CDR3 is TGTGCCACCCAGGCCATTTACTCTTCTAACTATGGCTACACCTTC. Its protein is CATQAIYSSNYGYTF.

In this sample, this clonotype turned up many times. J is TRBJ2-6 and V is TRBV5-6; D gene ambiguous. This CDR3 contains 14 residues. V lost 0 bases and J 2 bases, leaving 3 bases between the germline ends. Germline V gene data show CDR1 as SGHDT and CDR2 as YYEEEE. The CDR3 bases are TGTGCCAGCAGCTTGGCAGCTGGGGCCAACGTCCTGACTTTC. This encodes CASSLAAGANVLTF.